Listed below are T cell receptor beta chains from one sample, sequenced in a study of cytomegalovirus exposure and HLA in healthy donors. Using immunoSEQ multiplex PCR, the repertoire was profiled, and TCRdb retains in-frame clones only, with some absent. The sample has 140,000 or so clones, approximately 79% seen once. Material: PBMCs. These receptors came from a woman aged 25 to 39 in good health and CMV-seronegative. The CDR3 runs from the conserved cysteine through the conserved F or W. D genes are given only for firm matches. The size entry is marked missing in some rows and otherwise reads once, few, many or a size class.

j_gene,d_gene,v_gene,abundance,CDR3nt,CDR3aa
TRBJ1-2,.,TRBV5-6,.,TGTGCCAGCAGCTTGGTGGGGCCCCATGGCTACACCTTC,CASSLVGPHGYTF
TRBJ2-7,.,TRBV4-3,.,TGCGCCAGCAGCCAAGACCAAACGAGCGGGGAGCAGTACTTC,CASSQDQTSGEQYF
TRBJ2-1,TRBD2,TRBV7-3,.,TGTGCCAGCAGCTTAAACGGGGGTAGCGGGGGGGGACCCCACAATGAGCAGTTCTTC,CASSLNGGSGGGPHNEQFF
TRBJ1-2,.,TRBV7-2,few,TGTGCCAGCAGTCTTCCGCCGGGGGGCTACACCTTC,CASSLPPGGYTF
TRBJ1-2,TRBD1,TRBV19,.,TGTGCCAGTAAGGCACCGCAGGGGGAAACTAACTATGGCTACACCTTC,CASKAPQGETNYGYTF
TRBJ1-6,TRBD1,TRBV9,few,TGTGCCAGCAGCGTAGAGGGACAGAGCTCCTATAATTCACCCCTCCACTTT,CASSVEGQSSYNSPLHF
TRBJ1-2,TRBD1,TRBV18,.,TGTGCCAGCTCATTGGACAGGGACTATGGCTACACCTTC,CASSLDRDYGYTF
TRBJ2-1,TRBD2,TRBV2,.,TGTGCCATCCGGGGGGGTAAATACAATGAGCAGTTCTTC,CAIRGGKYNEQFF
TRBJ1-2,TRBD1,TRBV4-3,.,TGCGCCAGCAGCCAAGCCGGACAGGACTATAGCTACACCTTC,CASSQAGQDYSYTF
TRBJ2-1,.,TRBV5-8,.,TGTGCCAGCAGCTTGGTAGGTGTCAGGGAGGTTGAGCAGTTCTTC,CASSLVGVREVEQFF
TRBJ1-5,.,TRBV21-1,few,TGTGCCAGCAGCAACGTAGGTCGTGAGGATCAGCCCCAGCATTTT,CASSNVGREDQPQHF
TRBJ2-1,.,TRBV9,.,TGTGCCAGCAGCGTTAGCGGTAGCTCCTACAATGAGCAGTTCTTC,CASSVSGSSYNEQFF
TRBJ1-1,.,TRBV19,.,TGTGCCAGTAGTATAGCGGGGTTGAACACTGAAGCTTTCTTT,CASSIAGLNTEAFF
TRBJ1-1,.,TRBV6-5,.,TGTGCCAGCAGTTCCTGGGAGGGAGGGAACACTGAAGCTTTCTTT,CASSSWEGGNTEAFF
TRBJ1-1,.,TRBV4-1,.,TGCGCCAGCAGCCAAGATCCACGGGGGAACACTGAAGCTTTCTTT,CASSQDPRGNTEAFF
TRBJ1-1,.,TRBV4-3,.,TGCGCCAGCAGCCAAGAAGTGCCGGGTCTGGCCACTGAAGCTTTCTTT,CASSQEVPGLATEAFF
TRBJ2-1,TRBD2,TRBV5-5,.,TGTGCCAGCAGCTCCGATACCGGACTAGCGAGGAACAATGAGCAGTTCTTC,CASSSDTGLARNNEQFF
TRBJ2-3,.,TRBV5-1,once,TGCGCCAGCAGCTTGGGGTCGACTCGCACAGATACGCAGTATTTT,CASSLGSTRTDTQYF
TRBJ2-1,.,TRBV6-5,.,TGTGCCAGCAGTTATCAGGGGGGCTCCTACAATGAGCAGTTCTTC,CASSYQGGSYNEQFF
TRBJ2-7,TRBD1,TRBV5-1,.,TGCGCCAGCAGCACCGGGACAGGGGGCGGGGAGCAGTACTTC,CASSTGTGGGEQYF
TRBJ2-3,TRBD2,TRBV18,.,TGTGCCAGCTCACCAACGGGGGGGCTCTCAGATACGCAGTATTTT,CASSPTGGLSDTQYF
TRBJ1-1,.,TRBV5-8,.,TGTGCCAGCAGCTGGGAGGTGAGCCGCACTGAAGCTTTCTTT,CASSWEVSRTEAFF
TRBJ2-6,.,TRBV6-5,few,TGTGCCAGCAGCAGTATGGCTTCTGGGGCCAACGTCCTGACTTTC,CASSSMASGANVLTF
TRBJ1-5,.,TRBV7-2,once,TGTGCCAGCAGCCGCCCGGGGGTAAATCAGCCCCAGCATTTT,CASSRPGVNQPQHF
TRBJ1-4,TRBD1,TRBV13,.,TGTGCCAGCAGCTTAACGGGACAGGGATATGAAAAACTGTTTTTT,CASSLTGQGYEKLFF
TRBJ2-5,.,TRBV28,.,TGTGCCAGCAGTTTAGCGGCGGGCAATCAAGAGACCCAGTACTTC,CASSLAAGNQETQYF
TRBJ1-2,.,TRBV5-1,.,TGCGCCAGCAGCATCGACAGTAACTATGGCTACACCTTC,CASSIDSNYGYTF
TRBJ1-2,TRBD1,TRBV6-4,.,TGTGCCAGCAGCCCCCGGGGGACAGGGGGCGATTTGGGCTACACCTTC,CASSPRGTGGDLGYTF
TRBJ2-5,TRBD2,TRBV27,.,TGTGCCAGCAGTCCCCGACTAGCGGGGGTTCAAGAGACCCAGTACTTC,CASSPRLAGVQETQYF
TRBJ1-2,.,TRBV6-6,.,TGTGCCAGCAGTTACTCATTTGTGGCTAGCGACTACACCTTC,CASSYSFVASDYTF
TRBJ2-1,TRBD2,TRBV6-1,few,TGTGCCAGCAGTGAACTCTCTAGCGGGGCTTACAATGAGCAGTTCTTC,CASSELSSGAYNEQFF
TRBJ2-5,TRBD1,TRBV5-1,.,TGCGCCAGCAGCTTAAATCAGGGGGACGAGACCCAGTACTTC,CASSLNQGDETQYF
TRBJ2-2,.,TRBV11-3,.,TGTGCCAGCAACATTAACACCGGGGAGCTGTTTTTT,CASNINTGELFF
TRBJ2-1,TRBD2,TRBV29-1,.,TGCAGCGTCGGGACTAGCGGGGTACTAAAGTACAATGAGCAGTTCTTC,CSVGTSGVLKYNEQFF
TRBJ1-5,TRBD1,TRBV7-9,.,TGTGCCAGCAGCCTCCAGGGGGACTGGGGCAATCAGCCCCAGCATTTT,CASSLQGDWGNQPQHF
TRBJ2-5,.,TRBV6-1,.,TGTGCCAGCAGTGAAGCTCGGGGGTACCAAGAGACCCAGTACTTC,CASSEARGYQETQYF
TRBJ1-6,.,TRBV4-3,.,TGCGCCAGCAGCCAAGATCGGGCAGGGCACTCACCCCTCCACTTT,CASSQDRAGHSPLHF
TRBJ1-6,TRBD1,TRBV27,once,TGTGCCAGCAGCAAACAGGGGAGCTCCTATAATTCACCCCTCCACTTT,CASSKQGSSYNSPLHF
TRBJ2-2,TRBD1,TRBV5-6,.,TGTGCCAGCAGCTTATCCGGGACAGGGAACACCGGGGAGCTGTTTTTT,CASSLSGTGNTGELFF
TRBJ1-5,.,TRBV30,few,TGTGCCTGGAGTACAGGGCCAAATCAGCCCCAGCATTTT,CAWSTGPNQPQHF
TRBJ1-5,TRBD1,TRBV7-9,.,TGTGCCAGCAGCTTTGGGACAGATAGCAATCAGCCCCAGCATTTT,CASSFGTDSNQPQHF